This T cell receptor beta chain was captured by sequencing in a study of blood T cell repertoires in COVID-19. About the research overall: Spain, Italy and the United States supplied samples that represented acute and convalescent COVID-19.

TCRdb's copy holds only in-frame clones and misses some; the assay was immunoSEQ multiplex PCR. The sample consists of some 300,000 clones, approximately 91% of them appearing once. Cohorts were determined from participant-reported clinical history. Germline V lookup: CDR1 SGHDT, CDR2 YYEEEE. The CDR3 has 16 amino acids. V was pared by 0 bases and J by 4 bases, with 16 bases between. The rearrangement uses TRBV5-6 and TRBJ1-2; weak D call: TRBD1 (5 bases). This receptor was taken from a woman aged 30 to 39 who had recovered from COVID-19. Sequences were obtained from PBMCs or T cells enriched from blood (not recorded which). CDR3 DNA sequence: TGTGCCAGCAGCTTGGGGGGGACTTCAGAAGGCTATGGCTACACCTTC. Translated, it gives CASSLGGTSEGYGYTF.